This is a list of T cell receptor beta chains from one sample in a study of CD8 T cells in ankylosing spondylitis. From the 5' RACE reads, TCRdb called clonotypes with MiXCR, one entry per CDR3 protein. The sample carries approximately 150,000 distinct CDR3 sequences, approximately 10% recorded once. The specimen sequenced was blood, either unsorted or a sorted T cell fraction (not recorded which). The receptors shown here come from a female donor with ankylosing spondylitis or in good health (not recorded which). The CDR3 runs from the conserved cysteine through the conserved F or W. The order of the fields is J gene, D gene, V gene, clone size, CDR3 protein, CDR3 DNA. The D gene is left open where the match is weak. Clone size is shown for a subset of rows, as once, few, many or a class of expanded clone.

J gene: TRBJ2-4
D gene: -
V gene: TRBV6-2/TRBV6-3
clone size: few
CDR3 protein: CASWKASYVF
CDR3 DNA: TGTGCCAGCTGGAAGGCTAGCTACGTCTTC

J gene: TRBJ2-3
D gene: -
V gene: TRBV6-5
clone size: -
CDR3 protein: CHYPGVTDTQYF
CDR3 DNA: TGTCATTACCCGGGGGTCACAGATACGCAGTATTTT

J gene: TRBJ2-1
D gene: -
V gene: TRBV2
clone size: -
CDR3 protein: CASSEPPLGDEQFF
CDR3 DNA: TGTGCCAGCAGTGAACCCCCTCTTGGCGATGAGCAGTTCTTC

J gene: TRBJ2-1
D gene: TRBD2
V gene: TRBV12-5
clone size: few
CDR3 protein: CASGLRTSETYNEQFF
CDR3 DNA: TGTGCTAGTGGTCTCCGGACTAGCGAGACCTACAATGAGCAGTTCTTC

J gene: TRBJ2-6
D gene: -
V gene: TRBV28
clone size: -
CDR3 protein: CASTPYGANVLTF
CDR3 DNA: TGTGCCAGCACCCCCTACGGGGCCAACGTCCTGACTTTC

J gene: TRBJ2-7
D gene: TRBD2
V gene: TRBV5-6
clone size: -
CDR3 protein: CASSLVREAVYEQYF
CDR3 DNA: TGTGCCAGCAGCCTAGTGCGGGAGGCGGTCTACGAGCAGTACTTC

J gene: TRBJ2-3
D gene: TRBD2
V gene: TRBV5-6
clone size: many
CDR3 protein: CASSLMSSGRAMTDTQYF
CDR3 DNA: TGTGCCAGCAGCTTGATGTCTAGCGGGAGGGCCATGACAGATACGCAGTATTTT

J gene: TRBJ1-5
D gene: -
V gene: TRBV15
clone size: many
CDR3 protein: CATSRDKDLNQPQHF
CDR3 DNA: TGTGCCACCAGCAGAGATAAGGACCTAAATCAGCCCCAGCATTTT

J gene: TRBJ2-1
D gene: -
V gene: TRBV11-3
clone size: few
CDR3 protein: CASSSPAGHEQFF
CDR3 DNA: TGTGCCAGCAGCTCCCCAGCGGGCCATGAGCAGTTCTTC

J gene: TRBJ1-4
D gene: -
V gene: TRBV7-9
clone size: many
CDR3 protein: CASSRNEKLFF
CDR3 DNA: TGTGCCAGCAGCCGAAATGAAAAACTGTTTTTT

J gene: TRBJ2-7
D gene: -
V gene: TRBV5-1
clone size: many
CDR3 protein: CASRSGRNYEQYF
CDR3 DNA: TGCGCCAGCAGGTCGGGAAGGAACTACGAGCAGTACTTC

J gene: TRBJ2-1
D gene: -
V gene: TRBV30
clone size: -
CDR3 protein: CAWSQGTHEQFF
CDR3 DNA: TGTGCCTGGTCCCAGGGGACCCATGAGCAGTTCTTC

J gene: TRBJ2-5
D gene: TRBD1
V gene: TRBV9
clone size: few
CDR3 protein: CASSVRGTGGVGETQYF
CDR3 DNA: TGTGCCAGCAGCGTAAGGGGGACAGGAGGGGTAGGAGAGACCCAGTACTTC

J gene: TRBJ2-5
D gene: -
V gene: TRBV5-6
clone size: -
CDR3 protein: CASSRKGGKETQYF
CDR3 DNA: TGTGCCAGCAGCAGAAAGGGGGGAAAAGAGACCCAGTACTTC

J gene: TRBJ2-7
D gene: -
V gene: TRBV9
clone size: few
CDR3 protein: CASSPAPYEQYF
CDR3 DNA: TGTGCCAGCAGCCCGGCCCCCTACGAGCAGTACTTC

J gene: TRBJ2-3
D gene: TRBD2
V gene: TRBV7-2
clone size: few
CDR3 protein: CASSLVGSGRFSDTQYF
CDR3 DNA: TGTGCCAGCAGCTTAGTTGGTAGCGGGAGGTTCTCAGATACGCAGTATTTT

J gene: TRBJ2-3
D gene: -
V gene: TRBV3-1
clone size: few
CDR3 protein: CASSQVYDRYTQYF
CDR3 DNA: TGTGCCAGCAGCCAAGTCTACGACAGATATACGCAGTATTTT

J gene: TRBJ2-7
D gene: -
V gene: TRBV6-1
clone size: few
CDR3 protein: CASSDREEYF
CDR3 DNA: TGTGCCAGCAGTGACAGGGAGGAGTACTTC

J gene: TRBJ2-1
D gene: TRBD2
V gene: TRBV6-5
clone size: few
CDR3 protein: CASSYSTGGSPYSEQFF
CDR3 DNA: TGTGCCAGCAGTTACTCGACTGGCGGGAGCCCCTACAGTGAGCAGTTCTTC

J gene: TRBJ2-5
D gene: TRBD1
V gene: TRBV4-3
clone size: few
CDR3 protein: CASSPGTGVYQETQYF
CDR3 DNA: TGCGCCAGCAGCCCCGGGACAGGGGTGTACCAAGAGACCCAGTACTTC

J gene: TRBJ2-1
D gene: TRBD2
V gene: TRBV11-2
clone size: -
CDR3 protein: CASSPPGLTYNEQFF
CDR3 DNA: TGTGCCAGCAGCCCCCCGGGACTAACATACAATGAGCAGTTCTTC

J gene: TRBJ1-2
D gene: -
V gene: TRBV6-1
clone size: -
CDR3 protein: CASSKTFNYGYTF
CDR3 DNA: TGTGCCAGCAGTAAGACTTTTAACTATGGCTACACCTTC

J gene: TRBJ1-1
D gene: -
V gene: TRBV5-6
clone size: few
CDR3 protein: CASSSYFASNTEAFF
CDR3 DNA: TGTGCCAGCAGCTCCTACTTCGCCTCGAACACTGAAGCTTTCTTT

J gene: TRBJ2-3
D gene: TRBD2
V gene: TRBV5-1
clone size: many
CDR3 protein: CASSSPAGMLDTQYF
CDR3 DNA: TGCGCCAGCAGCTCTCCAGCGGGAATGTTAGATACGCAGTATTTT

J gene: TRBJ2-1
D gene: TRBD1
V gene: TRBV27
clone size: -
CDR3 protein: CASVGTGMHEQFF
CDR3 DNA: TGTGCCAGCGTTGGGACAGGGATGCATGAGCAGTTCTTC

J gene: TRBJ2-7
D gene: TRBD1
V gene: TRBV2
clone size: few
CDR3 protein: CASRDPGQGLESYEQYF
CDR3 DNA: TGTGCCAGCAGGGACCCGGGACAGGGGCTGGAGTCCTACGAGCAGTACTTC

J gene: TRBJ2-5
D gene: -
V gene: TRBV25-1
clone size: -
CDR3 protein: CASSNPNSETQYF
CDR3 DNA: TGTGCCAGCAGTAACCCAAACAGTGAGACCCAGTACTTC

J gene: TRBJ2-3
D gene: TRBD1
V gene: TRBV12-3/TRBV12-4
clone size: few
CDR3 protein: CASSLRGGADTQYF
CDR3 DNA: TGTGCCAGCAGTTTGAGAGGGGGCGCCGATACGCAGTATTTT

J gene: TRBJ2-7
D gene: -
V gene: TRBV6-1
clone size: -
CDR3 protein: CASNEGPTTYEQYF
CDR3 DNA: TGTGCCAGCAATGAGGGGCCTACAACCTACGAGCAGTACTTC

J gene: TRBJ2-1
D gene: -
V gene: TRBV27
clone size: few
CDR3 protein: CASSAPGLPKNEQFF
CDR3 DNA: TGTGCCAGCAGCGCACCGGGACTCCCTAAGAATGAGCAGTTCTTC

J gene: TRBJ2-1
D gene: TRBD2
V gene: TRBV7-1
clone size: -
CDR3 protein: CASSSWREDNEQFF
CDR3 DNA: TGTGCCAGCAGCTCTTGGCGGGAGGATAATGAGCAGTTCTTC

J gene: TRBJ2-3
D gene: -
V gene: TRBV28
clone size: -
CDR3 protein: CASSLPRAGSADTQYF
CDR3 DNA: TGTGCCAGCAGTTTGCCGAGAGCCGGTTCGGCAGATACGCAGTATTTT

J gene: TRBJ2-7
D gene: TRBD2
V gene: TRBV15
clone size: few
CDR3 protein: CATSLVTSGRHEQYF
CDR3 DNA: TGTGCCACCAGCCTTGTGACTAGCGGGAGACACGAGCAGTACTTC

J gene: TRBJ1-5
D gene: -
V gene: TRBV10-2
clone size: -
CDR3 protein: CASRQDSNGNQPQHF
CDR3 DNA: TGCGCCAGCAGGCAAGACAGTAATGGCAATCAGCCCCAGCATTTT

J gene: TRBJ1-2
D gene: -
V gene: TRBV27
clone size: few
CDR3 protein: CATLAGLNGYTF
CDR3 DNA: TGTGCCACCCTGGCGGGGTTGAACGGCTACACCTTC

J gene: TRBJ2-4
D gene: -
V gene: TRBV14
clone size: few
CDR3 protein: CASSQDRIIEYF
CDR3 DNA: TGTGCCAGCAGCCAAGATAGAATCATTGAGTACTTC

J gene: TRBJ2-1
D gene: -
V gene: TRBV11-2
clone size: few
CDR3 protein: CASKTGRFDEQFF
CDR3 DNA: TGTGCCAGCAAAACCGGACGATTCGATGAGCAGTTCTTC

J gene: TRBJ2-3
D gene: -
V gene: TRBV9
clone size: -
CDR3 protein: CASSVGSTSTDTQYF
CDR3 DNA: TGTGCCAGCAGCGTTGGGTCTACAAGCACAGATACGCAGTATTTT

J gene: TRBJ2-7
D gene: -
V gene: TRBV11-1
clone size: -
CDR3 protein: CASSLMPGEQYF
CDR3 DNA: TGTGCCAGCAGCTTAATGCCGGGCGAGCAGTACTTC